This T cell receptor beta chain stems from a study of blood T cell repertoires in COVID-19. On the study more broadly: From the United States, Italy and Spain came samples of acute and convalescent COVID-19. PBMCs, B-cell-depleted T cells, or T cells were the source of the cDNA or gDNA that made up the material.

In the authors' workflow: Amplification with reference gene primers provided the estimates of nucleated cell counts. TCRdb's copy holds only in-frame clones and misses some; the assay was immunoSEQ multiplex PCR. V and J calls and clone size are copied from that table; D and trimming were computed from the DNA. The sample consists of approximately 320,000 clones, 65% to 90% of them appearing once. V was shortened by 7 bases and J by 4 bases, with 9 bases between the two germline ends. The V gene's germline CDR1 is KGHDR and CDR2 SFDVKD. The CDR3 runs 13 residues. The V call is TRBV24-1, the J call TRBJ2-2; TRBD1 is a possible D gene (5 bases). Material: peripheral blood. The TCR comes from a human donor in a cohort sampled during active COVID-19. In DNA form, the CDR3 reads TGTGCCACCAGCCGCCAGGGCACCGGGGAGCTGTTTTTT. Amino acids: CATSRQGTGELFF.